The 20 T cell receptor beta chains listed next were all sequenced from one sample in a study of human T cells and chemical hapten exposure. TCRdb analysed the RACE reads with MiXCR anew, one entry per CDR3 protein. The data contain tens of thousands of distinct CDR3 sequences, 13% to 15% of them singletons. Time point: pre-sensitization, week 0. Treatment of the sample: therapeutic diphenylcyclopropenone sensitization with weekly scalp DPC. The sample in question was whole blood, obtained in connection with sensitization to the hapten diphenylcyclopropenone (DPC). The receptors here all came from a woman aged 45-65 years with alopecia areata. Some clones in this sample may be carry-over from other donors' samples.

The rearrangement uses TRBV20-1 and TRBJ1-1; possibly TRBD1 for D (5 bases). Trimming took off 3 bases at V and 1 base at J, with 9 bases between the two ends. The CDR3 has 13 amino acids. Germline V gene sequence: CDR1 DFQATT, CDR2 SNEGSKA (reference sequence). CDR3 in amino acids: CSARIGGNTEAFF. The CDR3 DNA is TGCAGTGCTAGGATTGGGGGGAACACTGAAGCTTTCTTT.

The chain joins TRBV7-6 to TRBJ2-3; the match to TRBD2 covers 11 bases. The CDR3 loop spans 17 amino acids. Trimming took 1 base from V and 6 from J; bases not matched to a gene: 9. Germline CDR1 reads SGHVS; CDR2 reads FNYEAQ. The CDR3 loop reads CASSLGILAGGIDTQYF. The CDR3, as DNA: TGTGCCAGCAGCTTAGGGATCCTAGCGGGAGGTATCGATACGCAGTATTTT. The whole variable domain, filled in from reference TRBV7-6 and TRBJ2-3, reads GAGVSQSPRYKVTKRGQDVALRCDPISGHVSLYWYRQALGQGPEFLTYFNYEAQQDKSGLPNDRFSAERPEGSISTLTIQRTEQRDSAMYRCASSLGILAGGIDTQYFGPGTRLTVL.

This clonotype was seen at least ten times. V is TRBV18 and J is TRBJ2-1; 11 bases map to TRBD1. V shed 6 bases, J shed 0 bases, and the junction held 13 bases outside the gene matches. The CDR3 has 19 residues. CDR1 and CDR2 (germline): KGHSH, LQKENI. The CDR3 is CASSRDRTGGVLSYNEQFF. The CDR3 DNA is TGTGCCAGCTCGAGGGATCGGACAGGGGGCGTCCTCTCCTACAATGAGCAGTTCTTC.

This clonotype has more than one count but fewer than ten. The chain has TRBV5-1 and TRBJ2-5, with D hard to call. This CDR3 comprises 15 residues. V was shortened by 4 bases and J by 0 bases, with 13 bases between the two germline ends. In germline, CDR1 is SGHRS, CDR2 YFSETQ. In DNA form, the CDR3 reads TGCGCCAGCAGCCCAGGTGCGTTCGACCAAGAGACCCAGTACTTC. Protein sequence: CASSPGAFDQETQYF. Looking up the rest from reference TRBV5-1 and TRBJ2-5 gives the full variable domain: KAGVTQTPRYLIKTRGQQVTLSCSPISGHRSVSWYQQTPGQGLQFLFEYFSETQRNKGNFPGRFSGRQFSNSRSEMNVSTLELGDSALYLCASSPGAFDQETQYFGPGTRLLVL.

This chain's CDR3 is CATFTGSKGYEQYF. Here the CDR3 DNA reads TGTGCCACCTTTACCGGGAGTAAGGGCTACGAGCAGTACTTC. The J gene is TRBJ2-7, the V gene TRBV28; perhaps TRBD2 as D (6 bases). V was clipped by 10 bases and J by 3 bases, with 19 bases between them. This CDR3 spans 14 amino acids. Germline loops: CDR1 MDHEN, CDR2 SYDVKM.

The rearrangement joins TRBV7-9 to TRBJ1-2, with D tentatively TRBD1 (5 bases). The germline gives CDR1 SEHNR, CDR2 FQNEAQ (reference sequence). The CDR3 extends over 16 amino acids. Trimming shortened V by 5 bases and J by 5 bases, and 21 bases separated the two germline ends. CDR3 nucleotide sequence: TGTGCCAGCAGCCAAGGGGCTCAGAGTGGACTTTATGGCTACACCTTC. It encodes CASSQGAQSGLYGYTF.

This clonotype was picked up many times. This chain uses TRBV5-1 with TRBJ2-7; the match to TRBD2 covers 7 bases. The CDR3 loop spans 16 amino acids. CDR1 and CDR2 (germline): SGHRS, YFSETQ. V shed 3 bases and J 6 bases; nucleotides not matched to a gene: 15. The CDR3 sequence is CASSSSEGTKAFEQYF. CDR3 coding DNA: TGCGCCAGCAGCTCCTCGGAAGGGACTAAAGCTTTCGAGCAGTACTTC.

The gene calls are TRBV7-2 and TRBJ2-1, with D possibly matching TRBD2 (5 bases). The germline CDR1 and CDR2 sequences are SGHTA and FQGNSA. The CDR3 runs 14 residues. Trimming pared 3 bases from V and 8 bases from J, leaving 14 bases between. The DNA of the CDR3 is TGTGCCAGCAGCTTTTCTACTAGGGTCGATGAGCAGTTCTTC. Its translation: CASSFSTRVDEQFF.

The rearrangement joins TRBV20-1 to TRBJ2-7, with 9 bases fitting TRBD2. Germline V gene sequence: CDR1 DFQATT, CDR2 SNEGSKA (reference sequence). Trimming removed 6 bases from V and 0 bases from J; junction bases left unmatched: 3. The CDR3 contains 13 residues. For the CDR3, the DNA is TGCAGTGCCAAGACTAGCGGCTCCTACGAGCAGTACTTC. This encodes CSAKTSGSYEQYF.

This clonotype was observed a few times. The chain joins TRBV10-3 to TRBJ2-1; D ambiguous. From germline, CDR1 is ENHRY and CDR2 SYGVKD. This CDR3 region has 14 residues. Deletions cut 7 bases from V and 1 base from J, with 11 bases between. The CDR3 is CAINGLGSYNEQFF. Written as DNA, the CDR3 is TGTGCCATCAACGGTCTAGGGTCCTACAATGAGCAGTTCTTC.

This clonotype was seen a few times. The CDR3 sequence is CASSPELDSNQPQHF. CDR3 nucleotides: TGTGCCAGCAGCCCGGAACTAGATAGCAATCAGCCCCAGCATTTT. This chain joins TRBV3-1 and TRBJ1-5; no definite D call. The CDR3 consists of 15 residues. Trimming shortened V by 4 bases and J by 0 bases, and 10 bases separated the two germline ends. Germline CDR1 is LGHDT and CDR2 is YNNKEL (reference sequence).

This clonotype was picked up a small number of times. CDR3 protein: CASSGGTGAYEQYF. In DNA form, the CDR3 reads TGTGCCAGCAGCGGGGGGACAGGGGCCTACGAGCAGTACTTC. V is TRBV28 and J is TRBJ2-7, with 10 bases fitting TRBD1. The germline V gene encodes CDR1 MDHEN and CDR2 SYDVKM. With V trimmed by 6 bases and J by 2 bases, 4 bases remained unmatched. This CDR3 comprises 14 residues.

This sequence joins TRBV6-5 and TRBJ2-2; no firm D call. This CDR3 contains 15 residues. V lost 5 bases, J lost 0 bases, and 10 bases lay in between. In germline, CDR1 is MNHEY, CDR2 SVGAGI. The CDR3 sequence: CASSRTDANTGELFF. CDR3 sequence (DNA): TGTGCCAGCAGTCGGACGGACGCGAACACCGGGGAGCTGTTTTTT.

This clonotype was counted at least ten times. CDR3 residues: CASSFDLNYGYTF. The CDR3 nucleotides are TGTGCCAGCAGCTTTGACCTAAACTATGGCTACACCTTC. V is TRBV7-2 and J is TRBJ1-2; D unclear. V was clipped by 3 bases and J by 2 bases, with 7 bases between them. Germline V gene data show CDR1 as SGHTA and CDR2 as FQGNSA. CDR3 length: 13 residues. The whole variable domain, remainder taken from reference TRBV7-2 and TRBJ1-2, is GAGVSQSPSNKVTEKGKDVELRCDPISGHTALYWYRQSLGQGLEFLIYFQGNSAPDKSGLPSDRFSAERTGGSVSTLTIQRTQQEDSAVYLCASSFDLNYGYTFGSGTRLTVV.

The chain combines TRBV3-1 with TRBJ1-4; D uncertain. The V gene's germline CDR1 is LGHDT and CDR2 YNNKEL (reference sequence). Trimming pared 4 bases from V and 4 bases from J, leaving 7 bases between. CDR3 length equals 13 residues. The CDR3 nucleotides read TGTGCCAGCAGCCTCCAGAATAATGAAAAACTGTTTTTT. It specifies CASSLQNNEKLFF.

This clonotype was recorded many times. V usage is TRBV19 and J usage is TRBJ2-1, with no clear D. Germline CDR1 reads LNHDA; CDR2 reads SQIVND (reference sequence). The CDR3 is 14 residues long. Trimming removed 3 bases at V and 1 base at J, with 7 bases between. The CDR3 region has the DNA TGTGCCAGTAGTATGGTTAGGTCCTACAATGAGCAGTTCTTC. Translation gives CASSMVRSYNEQFF.

The CDR3 DNA is TGTGCCAGCAGCTTTAGACAGGGGCTGGTTCACACTGAAGCTTTCTTT. Translation gives CASSFRQGLVHTEAFF. The V and J genes are TRBV7-2 and TRBJ1-1; 8 bases line up with TRBD1. V trimming: 3 bases; J trimming: 3 bases; junction bases outside the gene matches: 9. CDR1 and CDR2 from the germline V gene are SGHTA and FQGNSA. The CDR3 has 16 amino acids.

V usage is TRBV12-3 or TRBV12-4 and J usage is TRBJ2-5; the match to TRBD1 covers 10 bases. V lost 6 bases and J lost 4; bases outside the gene matches: 5. The CDR3 runs 14 residues. CDR3 protein: CASSRGQGRETQYF. Here the CDR3 DNA reads TGTGCCAGCAGCCGGGGACAGGGGCGAGAGACCCAGTACTTC.

This clonotype showed up many times. V is TRBV7-8 and J is TRBJ2-2; 10 bases align to TRBD2. The J segment lost 9 bases and the V segment lost 2 bases, leaving 6 bases of the junction unmatched. The CDR3 loop spans 15 amino acids. The germline gives CDR1 SGHVS, CDR2 FQNEAQ. CDR3 DNA: TGTGCCAGCAGCTTAATAGCGGGAGGCGGTCGGGAGCTGTTTTTT. Its translation is CASSLIAGGGRELFF.

At least ten counts were recorded for this clonotype. The chain uses TRBV18 and TRBJ1-5; D unresolved. The CDR3 length is 13 residues. V gave up 1 base and J gave up 4 bases, with 5 bases separating them. Germline V lookup: CDR1 KGHSH, CDR2 LQKENI. The CDR3 sequence: CASSPQGNQPQHF. In DNA form, the CDR3 reads TGTGCCAGCTCACCACAGGGTAATCAGCCCCAGCATTTT.